This passage covers 2 T cell receptor beta chains from one sample sequenced in a study of CD8 T cells in cerebrospinal fluid in Alzheimer's disease. TCRdb reprocessed the 10x single-cell sequencing reads and stores each CDR3 protein as one record, lacking DNA. The listing records approximately 1,200 distinct CDR3 sequences. The specimen was cerebrospinal fluid. All receptors come from a human donor in good health.

According to its frequency, this clonotype is medium-sized. The rearrangement joins TRBV11-3 to TRBJ2-5; TCRdb designates TRBD1, a call that cannot be tested without DNA. The CDR3 extends over 13 amino acids. Germline CDR1 SGHNT, CDR2 YENEEA. CDR3 region: CASSLGTGRTQYF.

This clonotype is called medium-sized based on its frequency. The chain couples TRBV20-1 to TRBJ2-7; TCRdb returns TRBD2, unconfirmable since there is no DNA. This CDR3 is built from 14 residues. The germline V gene has CDR1 DFQATT and CDR2 SNEGSKA (reference sequence). The CDR3 reads CSAFSSGGTYEQYF.